The next 13 T cell receptor beta chains were all read from a single sample in a study of identical twins. TCRdb reanalysed the 5' RACE reads using MiXCR and keeps one entry per CDR3 protein. The sample lists under 400,000 distinct CDR3 sequences; approximately 8.8% were seen once. Sequenced sample: naive T cells sorted from blood. All receptors derive from a woman aged 50 to 60 in good health.

This clonotype appeared a few times. The rearrangement links TRBV5-1 to TRBJ1-1; TRBD1 matches at 9 bases. Germline V gene sequence: CDR1 SGHRS, CDR2 YFSETQ. The CDR3 extends over 13 amino acids. The V gene end was trimmed by 8 bases and the J gene end by 10 bases; junction bases not matched to a gene: 12. CDR3 residues: CASSTGGPTGAFF. DNA of the CDR3: TGCGCCAGTTCGACAGGGGGTCCCACCGGAGCTTTCTTT.

This clonotype was seen a handful of times. The chain joins TRBV6-5 to TRBJ1-1, with a weak D call TRBD1 (5 bases). The V end was cut by 2 bases, the J end by 2 bases, with 9 bases between. The CDR3 runs to 14 residues. Germline assignment: CDR1 MNHEY and CDR2 SVGAGI. CDR3 in amino acids: CASSYEGRNTEAFF. The CDR3 DNA follows: TGTGCCAGCAGTTACGAGGGGAGAAACACTGAAGCTTTCTTT.

This clonotype was observed a few times. The chain combines TRBV3-1 with TRBJ2-6; the D is unclear. Trimming stripped 4 bases from V and 0 bases from J, with 10 bases between. The CDR3 totals 16 residues. Germline V gene sequence: CDR1 LGHDT, CDR2 YNNKEL (reference sequence). The CDR3: CASSPRRPSGANVLTF. The CDR3 DNA reads TGTGCCAGCAGCCCCCGGCGGCCCTCTGGGGCCAACGTCCTGACTTTC.

This clonotype showed up just a few times. V gene TRBV2 combines with J gene TRBJ1-5; D is undetermined. CDR1 and CDR2 from the germline V gene are SNHLY and FYNNEI. V lost 8 bases to trimming and J lost 6 bases, with 14 bases between them. The CDR3 totals 13 residues. Written as DNA, the CDR3 is TGTGCCAGCCGCACCGACGGGGTTCAGCCCCAGCATTTT. Translation: CASRTDGVQPQHF.

This clonotype was picked up many times. This chain connects TRBV10-2 to TRBJ1-2; the D gene is possibly TRBD1 (6 bases). This CDR3 spans 14 amino acids. V was pared by 5 bases and J by 4 bases, with 14 bases between. Germline CDR1 WSHSY, CDR2 SAAADI. CDR3 DNA: TGCGCCAGCAGTCCCGTAAGGGGGACCTATGGCTACACCTTC. Translated, it gives CASSPVRGTYGYTF.

V is TRBV29-1 and J is TRBJ1-1, with D perhaps TRBD1 (6 bases). Germline values: CDR1 SQVTM, CDR2 ANQGSEA. Trimming took off 6 bases at V and 0 bases at J, with 11 bases between the two ends. This CDR3 spans 13 amino acids. The CDR3 reads CSVEQGLNTEAFF. The CDR3 bases are TGCAGCGTAGAACAGGGTCTGAACACTGAAGCTTTCTTT.

The gene calls are TRBV5-1 and TRBJ1-2, with D possibly matching TRBD1 (6 bases). Trimming left V 4 bases short and J 3 bases short, with 22 bases between. The CDR3 spans 17 residues. Germline V gives CDR1 SGHRS, CDR2 YFSETQ. For the CDR3, the DNA is TGCGCCAGCAGCAGAGCGACTTTAGCAGGGGTGGACTATGGCTACACCTTC. It is translated as CASSRATLAGVDYGYTF.

This clonotype occurred a few times. V gene TRBV5-1 combines with J gene TRBJ2-3; D gene unclear. There are 18 residues in the CDR3. Trimming took off 4 bases at V and 2 bases at J, with 23 bases between the two ends. CDR1 is SGHRS and CDR2 is YFSETQ in the germline V gene. For the CDR3, the DNA is TGCGCCAGCAGCCCCTTGGTGGGTGGGAAAACTGACACAGATACGCAGTATTTT. Residues: CASSPLVGGKTDTDTQYF.

V usage is TRBV30 and J usage is TRBJ2-3; D possibly corresponds to TRBD2 (6 bases). Trimming took 0 bases from V and 5 from J, leaving 9 bases between them. This CDR3 is 13 amino acids long. CDR1 GTSNPN and CDR2 SVGIG come from the germline V gene (reference sequence). The CDR3, as DNA: TGTGCCTGGAGTGTACTAGCCCAAGATACGCAGTATTTT. Translation gives CAWSVLAQDTQYF.

V gene TRBV2 combines with J gene TRBJ1-6; D unclear. The CDR3 sequence is 14 residues long. With 7 bases removed from V and 10 bases from J, the gap between germline ends came to 17 bases. The germline gives CDR1 SNHLY, CDR2 FYNNEI. The CDR3 DNA is TGTGCCAGCACCGCAAGGGAGGGCGAATCACCCCTCCACTTT. Its translation is CASTAREGESPLHF.

The table lists this clonotype with a few counts. The genes are TRBV20-1 and TRBJ2-4; D is ambiguous. V was shortened by 3 bases and J by 5 bases, with 2 bases between the two germline ends. The CDR3 loop spans 10 amino acids. CDR1 and CDR2 (germline): DFQATT, SNEGSKA (reference sequence). CDR3: CSARENIQYF. CDR3 nucleotide sequence: TGCAGTGCTAGGGAAAACATTCAGTACTTC.

This rearrangement joins TRBV6-5 to TRBJ1-5; TRBD1 matches 8 bases. This CDR3 has 15 residues. J lost 3 bases, V lost 3 bases, and 4 bases had no gene match. The germline CDR1 and CDR2 sequences are MNHEY and SVGAGI. DNA of the CDR3: TGTGCCAGCAGTTATGTTCAGGGGGCCAATCAGCCCCAGCATTTT. Amino acids: CASSYVQGANQPQHF.

This clonotype was recorded many times. The J gene is TRBJ1-5, the V gene TRBV7-2; D gene ambiguous. V was shortened by 2 bases and J by 7 bases, with 12 bases between the two germline ends. Germline V gene sequence: CDR1 SGHTA, CDR2 FQGNSA. This CDR3 has 14 amino acids. In DNA, the CDR3 is TGTGCCAGCAGCTTACCGATTAGTGGACAGCCCCAGCATTTT. It is translated as CASSLPISGQPQHF.